The present entry profiles one TCR beta chain with its context. Source study methods: The authors estimated nucleated cell counts from reference gene primer amplification. The protocol was immunoSEQ multiplex PCR, while the TCRdb copy is restricted to in-frame clones and leaves out a portion. That table is the source of V, J and clone size, and D and trimming were worked out from the DNA. The sample comprises about 110,000 clones, about 88% of which are singletons, and 8% to 9.5% rests with the top ten. The data belong to a study of blood T cell repertoires in COVID-19. Study context: Some COVID-19 samples were acute and others convalescent; all came from the United States, Italy and Spain. In each case, the material was cDNA or gDNA derived from T cells, B-cell-depleted T cells, or PBMCs.

The ends lost 4 bases at V and 7 bases at J; junction bases unmatched: 9. CDR1 and CDR2 from the germline V gene are KGHDR and SFDVKD. This CDR3 has 15 residues. The TCR was taken from a woman aged 70-85 years who had recovered from COVID-19. Sequencing used peripheral blood. V usage is TRBV24-1 and J usage is TRBJ1-2, with 9 bases aligning to TRBD1. CDR3: CATSEPTGGKGGYTF. CDR3 in DNA: TGTGCCACCAGTGAACCGACAGGGGGGAAGGGTGGCTACACCTTC.